The source of this T cell receptor (beta chain) is a study of blood T cell repertoires in COVID-19. At the level of the study: COVID-19 samples collected from the United States, Italy and Spain covered acute and convalescent phases. T cells, B-cell-depleted T cells, or PBMCs provided the cDNA or gDNA that served as material.

CDR1 MDHEN and CDR2 SYDVKM come from the germline V gene. This CDR3 has 14 residues. The V and J ends lost 7 bases and 3 bases, in that order; junction bases with no gene match: 5. The data were produced by immunoSEQ multiplex PCR, yet TCRdb's version contains in-frame clones alone and is incomplete. Among a few hundred thousand clones, approximately 90% were seen once, and the ten largest hold 2.2%. This chain connects TRBV28 to TRBJ2-3; TRBD2 aligns across 9 bases. Sequencing was done on a sample of peripheral blood. The source is a woman aged 45-60 years who had recovered from COVID-19. CDR3 in DNA: TGTGCCAGCACACTAGCGGGCGTAACAGATACGCAGTATTTT. Translated, it gives CASTLAGVTDTQYF.